The T cell receptor beta chain described here comes from a study of T cell clonality in common variable immunodeficiency. Study-level points and caveats: TCRbeta clonality was increased in CVID versus healthy controls. Reportedly, TCR beta sequences from common variable immunodeficiency showed fewer deletions and N-nucleotide insertions.

Caucasian heritage predominated among both patients and controls. At least ten counts were recorded for this clone. Its target is not known. The read terminates 3 residues ahead of where the CDR3 ends, so the germline J gene completes it. Assay: immunoSEQ multiplex PCR; the TCRdb copy retains only in-frame clones and omits some. The sample includes over 25,000 clones, none of them occurring once. Germline V gene sequence: CDR1 SEHNR, CDR2 FQNEAQ (reference sequence). The CDR3 has 14 amino acids. The V end lost 1 base, the J end lost 8 bases, and 11 bases lay between the germline ends. The clonotype was recovered from a human donor with common variable immunodeficiency. Material: peripheral blood mononuclear cells. The chain uses TRBV7-9 and TRBJ1-4, with no clear D. CDR3: CASSLDTAWEKLFF. CDR3 DNA, as far as it was read: TGTGCCAGCAGCTTAGACACAGCTTGGGAAAAA.